The rows below give T cell receptor beta chains drawn from one sample of a study of cytomegalovirus exposure and HLA in healthy donors. Libraries were prepared by immunoSEQ multiplex PCR; TCRdb keeps only in-frame clonotypes and omits some of them. Of 270,000 or so clones in the sample, about nine tenths were seen once. Sequencing was carried out using PBMCs. Receptors were obtained from a man between 40 and 49 years old in good health and CMV-seropositive. Each CDR3 is given with its conserved first and last residue. A D gene is named only where the DNA matches it firmly. Size is stated for part of the rows, as once, few or many counts, or as a class when the clone is expanded.

D: TRBD2; V: TRBV4-1; size: -; CDR3: CASSQGLADEQYF
D: TRBD1; V: TRBV4-2; size: -; CDR3: CASSQGRTGVDNEQFF
D: -; V: TRBV19; size: -; CDR3: CASTDKRSGGEKLFF
D: TRBD2; V: TRBV29-1; size: -; CDR3: CSVESQRETSYEQYF
D: -; V: TRBV28; size: -; CDR3: CASSPLSPGELFF
D: TRBD2; V: TRBV4-1; size: few; CDR3: CASSQVGGRAGVWQFF
D: TRBD2; V: TRBV7-6; size: -; CDR3: CASSLGTSGRNREQYF
D: TRBD2; V: TRBV7-7; size: -; CDR3: CASSSSGRGTGELFF
D: -; V: TRBV5-4; size: -; CDR3: CASSLVQGNPGANVLTF
D: -; V: TRBV7-2; size: -; CDR3: CASSLASSGTGELFF
D: TRBD1; V: TRBV9; size: few; CDR3: CASSVGGTGAGNTIYF
D: -; V: TRBV7-9; size: -; CDR3: CASTLDSPAYYGYTF
D: TRBD2; V: TRBV4-3; size: -; CDR3: CASSRGLAGSYEQYF
D: TRBD1; V: TRBV2; size: -; CDR3: CAILNRGTGTYGYTF
D: -; V: TRBV5-1; size: -; CDR3: CASSLPLNPREQYF
D: TRBD2; V: TRBV25-1; size: few; CDR3: CASRTHRGGRDEQYF
D: TRBD1; V: TRBV19; size: -; CDR3: CASSIGQGVEQYF
D: TRBD1; V: TRBV6-1; size: -; CDR3: CASSEDRGREKLFF
D: -; V: TRBV10-3; size: few; CDR3: CAISESTSYEQYF
D: -; V: TRBV5-1; size: -; CDR3: CASSFRGPPDTEAFF
D: TRBD2; V: TRBV5-4; size: -; CDR3: CASSPGTSGRAEQFF
D: TRBD1; V: TRBV28; size: -; CDR3: CASTPGTGNTEAFF
D: -; V: TRBV7-9; size: once; CDR3: CASSFQAVYEQYF
D: TRBD2; V: TRBV5-1; size: -; CDR3: CASKASGSRDEQFF
D: TRBD1; V: TRBV7-9; size: -; CDR3: CASSPRDREGAFF